Following are 17 T cell receptor beta chains from one sample sequenced in a study of OX40 agonist ivuxolimab in advanced cancers. Some clones are missing from TCRdb's copy, which holds only in-frame ones; the method was immunoSEQ multiplex PCR. The sample comprises 65,000 to 80,000 clones, more than 85% of which are singletons, and less than 8% rests with the top ten. The sample was CD4+ or CD8+ T cells sorted from blood, taken in a trial of the OX40 agonist ivuxolimab. The receptors here all came from an adult with an advanced solid tumor such as melanoma, head and neck, liver or kidney cancer.

The chain recombines TRBV5-1 with TRBJ1-1; possibly TRBD1 for D (5 bases). The CDR3 sequence is 14 residues long. Germline V gene lookup returns CDR1 SGHRS and CDR2 YFSETQ. Deletions cut 1 base from V and 0 bases from J, with 7 bases between. CDR3: CASSLSGVNTEAFF. The CDR3 nucleotides read TGCGCCAGCAGCTTGTCGGGGGTGAACACTGAAGCTTTCTTT.

The V call is TRBV11-3, the J call TRBJ2-2, with D possibly matching TRBD2 (6 bases). Germline CDR1 and CDR2: SGHNT and YENEEA. The CDR3 has 13 residues. The V gene lost 4 bases and the J gene lost 5 bases, with 8 bases spanning the gap. CDR3 bases: TGTGCCAGCAGCTCAGGGAGGACCGGGGAGCTGTTTTTT. Translated: CASSSGRTGELFF.

The chain uses TRBV6-1 and TRBJ1-3; 7 bases agree with TRBD1. Germline V lookup: CDR1 MNHNS, CDR2 SASEGT. The CDR3 spans 16 residues. V lost 2 bases, J lost 6 bases, and 10 bases stayed unmatched. CDR3 protein: CASSEKDREYKNTIYF. For the CDR3, the DNA is TGTGCCAGCAGTGAAAAAGACAGGGAATACAAAAACACCATATATTTT.

The V and J genes are TRBV21-1 and TRBJ2-7; TRBD1 is the table's D call, not checked against the DNA. TRBV21-1 is assigned pseudogene status. CDR3 length equals 12 residues. The CDR3 loop reads CASVFGQVEQYF. The CDR3 nucleotides read TGTGCCAGCGTCTTCGGACAGGTCGAGCAGTACTTC.

This clone was counted once. The chain couples TRBV29-1 to TRBJ1-2; possibly TRBD1 for D (6 bases). Trimming removed 4 bases from V and 0 bases from J, with 9 bases in between. This CDR3 has 13 residues. Germline CDR1 and CDR2: SQVTM and ANQGSEA. The CDR3 region has the DNA TGCAGCGTTGGGACAGCTACTAACTATGGCTACACCTTC. Translation gives CSVGTATNYGYTF.

The rearrangement links TRBV28 to TRBJ2-5; D perhaps matches TRBD2 (7 bases). Per germline, CDR1 MDHEN and CDR2 SYDVKM. Trimming took 1 base from V and 5 from J, leaving 11 bases between them. The CDR3 contains 14 residues. CDR3 residues: CASSLYRGGETQYF. CDR3 coding DNA: TGTGCCAGCAGTTTATATAGGGGGGGGGAGACCCAGTACTTC.

The chain carries TRBV4-1 and TRBJ2-3; TRBD2 matches 14 bases. The CDR3 is 18 amino acids. The junction had 8 bases not matched to a gene; V was cut back by 4 bases and J by 2 bases. Germline V gives CDR1 MGHRA, CDR2 YSYEKL. CDR3 in amino acids: CASSPRLAGGPFTDTQYF. The CDR3 coding sequence is TGCGCCAGCAGCCCCAGACTAGCGGGGGGGCCTTTCACAGATACGCAGTATTTT.

This clone was picked up one time. The chain links TRBV27 to TRBJ2-1, with 15 bases that match TRBD2. CDR3 length: 16 amino acids. CDR1 is MNHEY, CDR2 SMNVEV, per germline (reference sequence). V gave up 5 bases and J gave up 8 bases; unmatched junction bases: 7. The CDR3 nucleotides are TGTGCCAGCAGTGGGGAAGGACTAGCGGGAGGGTATGAGCAGTTCTTC. Translating gives CASSGEGLAGGYEQFF.

This rearrangement joins TRBV5-5 to TRBJ1-1; no reliable D call. In germline, CDR1 is SGHKS, CDR2 YYEKEE (reference sequence). The ends were cut back, 2 bases at V and 1 base at J, with 9 bases in the middle. This CDR3 is 14 amino acids long. The CDR3 loop is CASSFLQGNTEAFF. CDR3 in DNA: TGTGCCAGCAGCTTCCTTCAAGGGAACACTGAAGCTTTCTTT.

V gene TRBV6-5 combines with J gene TRBJ2-7; 10 nucleotides align to TRBD2. This CDR3 contains 13 residues. J lost 4 bases, V lost 7 bases, and 4 bases had no gene match. CDR1 MNHEY and CDR2 SVGAGI come from the germline V gene. This CDR3 is CASISSGGYEQYF. The CDR3 region has the DNA TGTGCCAGCATATCTAGCGGGGGTTACGAGCAGTACTTC.

The chain links TRBV19 to TRBJ1-1; no firm D call. V shed 7 bases and J shed 0 bases, with 9 bases lying between them. The CDR3 consists of 13 residues. Germline V gives CDR1 LNHDA, CDR2 SQIVND (reference sequence). The CDR3 nucleotides read TGTGCCAGTATCAAAGATTTGAACACTGAAGCTTTCTTT. It yields the protein CASIKDLNTEAFF.

The rearrangement uses TRBV2 and TRBJ1-5; D is uncertain. Trimming took off 3 bases at V and 0 bases at J, with 9 bases between the two ends. The CDR3 runs to 15 residues. Germline V gene lookup returns CDR1 SNHLY and CDR2 FYNNEI. The CDR3, as DNA: TGTGCCAGCAGTGAGCTTCGAGTTAGCAATCAGCCCCAGCATTTT. It encodes CASSELRVSNQPQHF. The whole variable domain, filled in from reference TRBV2 and TRBJ1-5, reads EPEVTQTPSHQVTQMGQEVILRCVPISNHLYFYWYRQILGQKVEFLVSFYNNEISEKSEIFDDQFSVERPDGSNFTLKIRSTKLEDSAMYFCASSELRVSNQPQHFGDGTRLSIL.

The rearrangement joins TRBV29-1 to TRBJ2-5, with a weak D call TRBD2 (5 bases). The J call may be faulty, since TRBJ2-7 better matches the DNA end. Germline CDR1 SQVTM, CDR2 ANQGSEA. The CDR3 is 13 amino acids. The CDR3 DNA reads TGCAGCGCGATAACGGGGAGCTCCTACGAGCAGTACTTC. It specifies CSAITGSSYEQYF.

The chain has TRBV30 and TRBJ1-1; maybe TRBD1 (5 bases). The CDR3 contains 12 residues. V was trimmed by 4 bases and J by 11 bases, leaving 17 bases between them. Per the germline V gene, CDR1 is GTSNPN and CDR2 is SVGIG (reference sequence). The DNA for the CDR3 is TGTGCCTGGAATTCATTTGGCAGGGAGGCTTTCTTT. This translates into CAWNSFGREAFF.

CDR3 coding DNA: TGTGCCAGCAGTTTAATCTTTATCCCCGGGAATTCACCCCTCCACTTT. The encoded protein is CASSLIFIPGNSPLHF. V is TRBV27 and J is TRBJ1-6; the D is unclear. Germline V gene data show CDR1 as MNHEY and CDR2 as SMNVEV (reference sequence). The CDR3 spans 16 residues. Trimming pared 2 bases from V and 7 bases from J, leaving 15 bases between.

The chain links TRBV2 to TRBJ1-1, with D tentatively TRBD1 (5 bases). V shed 3 bases and J shed 1 base, with 12 bases lying between them. This CDR3 has 15 residues. Germline CDR1 SNHLY, CDR2 FYNNEI. CDR3 protein: CASSDLVGGNTEAFF. The CDR3 nucleotides are TGTGCCAGCAGTGACCTTGTGGGGGGGAACACTGAAGCTTTCTTT.

The J gene is TRBJ2-3, the V gene TRBV4-3, with D possibly matching TRBD1 (7 bases). Trimming left V 1 base short and J 4 bases short, with 12 bases between. From germline, CDR1 is LGHNA and CDR2 YSLEER. CDR3 length: 15 amino acids. The CDR3 DNA reads as TGCGCCAGCAGCCAAGGAACAGGGGAGGCAGATACGCAGTATTTT. Its protein product is CASSQGTGEADTQYF.